This TCR beta chain was captured by sequencing in a study of T-cell reconstitution after alpha-beta-depleted transplantation in children. Study-wide points: As was reported, about two months after transplant, alpha-beta T cells came from several hundred expanded graft clones. One year after transplant, T-cell counts and diversity came mostly from newly produced T cells.

This CDR3 region has 13 residues. The V end lost 0 bases, the J end lost 7 bases, and 6 bases lay between the germline ends. CDR1 and CDR2 (germline): LGHNA, YNFKEQ. In this sample, this clonotype turned up many times. The antigen remains unidentified. Researchers prepared the TCRbeta library using unique molecular identifiers, the study reports. TCRdb recomputed calls from the PCR reads with MiXCR, one row per CDR3 protein. The sample shows hundreds of thousands of distinct CDR3 sequences, roughly 15% of them seen only once. The TCR was taken from a male patient under 10 years old who had a stem cell transplant for acute lymphoblastic leukemia, so the T cells may come from the graft donor. The J gene is TRBJ2-2, the V gene TRBV4-2; D is unresolved. The specimen comprised PBMCs, mostly from graft donor cells, sampled 360 days after TCRalphabeta/CD19-depleted stem cell transplant. CDR3 DNA sequence: TGTGCCAGCAGCCAAGAGCAGCTCGGGGAGCTGTTTTTT. Protein: CASSQEQLGELFF.